Sequencing of this T cell receptor beta chain was carried out in a study of T cell responses to AZD1222 COVID-19 vaccine. The CDR3 runs 15 residues. Trimming removed 0 bases at V and 1 base at J, with 8 bases between. Germline CDR1 KGHSH, CDR2 LQKENI. Generated by immunoSEQ multiplex PCR, the TCRdb table keeps only in-frame clones and is missing some. This sample carries some 82,000 clones, around 89% of them seen once, and the ten largest clones take about 5.7%. The sequence derives from an adult in good health. The source was peripheral blood, collected on day 0 of AZD1222 vaccination. The gene calls are TRBV18 and TRBJ2-3; D gene ambiguous. The CDR3 reads CASSPPNGRTDTQYF. CDR3 sequence (DNA): TGTGCCAGCTCACCACCTAACGGTCGCACAGATACGCAGTATTTT.